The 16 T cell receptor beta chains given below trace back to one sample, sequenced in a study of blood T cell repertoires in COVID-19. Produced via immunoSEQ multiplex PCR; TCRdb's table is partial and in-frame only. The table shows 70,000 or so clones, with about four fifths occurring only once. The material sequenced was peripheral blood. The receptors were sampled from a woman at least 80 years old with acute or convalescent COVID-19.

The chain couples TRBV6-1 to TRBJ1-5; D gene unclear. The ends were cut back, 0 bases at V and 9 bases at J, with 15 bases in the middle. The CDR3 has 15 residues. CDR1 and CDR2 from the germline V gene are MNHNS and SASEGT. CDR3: CASSEARTSGWPQHF. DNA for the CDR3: TGTGCCAGCAGTGAAGCAAGAACAAGCGGGTGGCCCCAGCATTTT.

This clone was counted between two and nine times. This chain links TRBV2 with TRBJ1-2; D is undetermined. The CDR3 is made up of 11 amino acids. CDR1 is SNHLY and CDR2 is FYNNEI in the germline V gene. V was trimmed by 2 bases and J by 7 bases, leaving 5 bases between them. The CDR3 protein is CASSESAGYTF. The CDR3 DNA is TGTGCCAGCAGTGAAAGCGCTGGCTACACCTTC.

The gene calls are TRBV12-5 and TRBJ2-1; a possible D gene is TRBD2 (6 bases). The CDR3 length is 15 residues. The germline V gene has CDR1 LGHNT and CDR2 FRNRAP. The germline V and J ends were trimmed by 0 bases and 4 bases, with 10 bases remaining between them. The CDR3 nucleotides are TGTGCTAGTGGTTTGGTATGGGGGGAGTACAATGAGCAGTTCTTC. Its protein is CASGLVWGEYNEQFF.

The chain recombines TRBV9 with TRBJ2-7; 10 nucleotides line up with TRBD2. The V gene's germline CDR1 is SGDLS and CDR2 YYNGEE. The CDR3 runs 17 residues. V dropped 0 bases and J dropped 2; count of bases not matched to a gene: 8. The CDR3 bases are TGTGCCAGCAGCGTAGGGGCTAGCGGGGGCCCCACCTACGAGCAGTACTTC. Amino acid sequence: CASSVGASGGPTYEQYF.

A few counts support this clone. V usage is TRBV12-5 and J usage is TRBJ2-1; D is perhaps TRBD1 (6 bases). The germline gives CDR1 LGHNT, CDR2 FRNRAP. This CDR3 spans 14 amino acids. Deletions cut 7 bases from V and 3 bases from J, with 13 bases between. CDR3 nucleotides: TGTGCTAGTGTCCCGGGACAAGGCTACAATGAGCAGTTCTTC. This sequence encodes CASVPGQGYNEQFF.

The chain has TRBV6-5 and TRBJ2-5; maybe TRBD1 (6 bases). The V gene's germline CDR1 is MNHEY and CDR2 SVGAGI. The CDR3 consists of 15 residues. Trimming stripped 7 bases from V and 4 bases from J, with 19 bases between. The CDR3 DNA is TGTGCCAGCACCGGACAGCCAGGAGGACGAGAGACCCAGTACTTC. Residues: CASTGQPGGRETQYF.

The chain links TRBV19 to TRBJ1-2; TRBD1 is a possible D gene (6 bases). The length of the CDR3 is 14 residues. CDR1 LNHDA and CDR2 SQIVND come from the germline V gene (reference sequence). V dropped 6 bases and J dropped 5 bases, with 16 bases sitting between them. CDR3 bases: TGTGCCAGTAGCCCCGACAGGATCGGGTATGGCTACACCTTC. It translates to CASSPDRIGYGYTF.

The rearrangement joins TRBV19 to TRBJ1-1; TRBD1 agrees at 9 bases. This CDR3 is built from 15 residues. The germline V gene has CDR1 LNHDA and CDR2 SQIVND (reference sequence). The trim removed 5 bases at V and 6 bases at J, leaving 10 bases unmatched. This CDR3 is CASSEAGTGRAEAFF. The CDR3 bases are TGTGCCAGTAGTGAGGCCGGGACAGGGAGGGCTGAAGCTTTCTTT.

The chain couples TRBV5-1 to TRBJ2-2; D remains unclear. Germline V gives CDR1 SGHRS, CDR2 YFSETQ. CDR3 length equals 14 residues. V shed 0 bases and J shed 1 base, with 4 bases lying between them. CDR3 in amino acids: CASSLDKNTGELFF. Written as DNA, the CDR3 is TGCGCCAGCAGCTTGGACAAGAACACCGGGGAGCTGTTTTTT.

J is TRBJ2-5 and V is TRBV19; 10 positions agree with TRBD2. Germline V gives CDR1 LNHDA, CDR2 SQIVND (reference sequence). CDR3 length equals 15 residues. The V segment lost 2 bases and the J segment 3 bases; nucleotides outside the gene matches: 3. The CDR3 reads CASSIWTSGEETQYF. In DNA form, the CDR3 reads TGTGCCAGTAGTATATGGACTAGCGGAGAAGAGACCCAGTACTTC.

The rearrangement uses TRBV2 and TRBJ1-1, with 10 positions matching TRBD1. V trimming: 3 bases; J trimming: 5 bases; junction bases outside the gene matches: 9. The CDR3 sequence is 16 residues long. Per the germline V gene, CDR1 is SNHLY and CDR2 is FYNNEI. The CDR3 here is CASSEGQGIVGTEAFF. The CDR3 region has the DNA TGTGCCAGCAGTGAGGGACAGGGGATTGTAGGGACTGAAGCTTTCTTT.

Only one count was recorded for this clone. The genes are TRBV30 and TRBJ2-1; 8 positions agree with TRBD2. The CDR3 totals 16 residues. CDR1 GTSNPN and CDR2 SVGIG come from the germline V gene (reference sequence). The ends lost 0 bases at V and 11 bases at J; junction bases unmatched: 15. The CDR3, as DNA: TGTGCCTGGAGTGTGGGAAGCGGGGGTCTCCTGGGGAAGCAGTTCTTC. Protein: CAWSVGSGGLLGKQFF.

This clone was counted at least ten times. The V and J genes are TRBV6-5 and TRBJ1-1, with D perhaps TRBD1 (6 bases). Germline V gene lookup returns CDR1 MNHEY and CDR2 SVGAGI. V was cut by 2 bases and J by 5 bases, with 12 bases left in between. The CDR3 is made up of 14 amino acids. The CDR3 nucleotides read TGTGCCAGCAGTTACGGGGGCGAGGGGACTGAAGCTTTCTTT. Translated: CASSYGGEGTEAFF.

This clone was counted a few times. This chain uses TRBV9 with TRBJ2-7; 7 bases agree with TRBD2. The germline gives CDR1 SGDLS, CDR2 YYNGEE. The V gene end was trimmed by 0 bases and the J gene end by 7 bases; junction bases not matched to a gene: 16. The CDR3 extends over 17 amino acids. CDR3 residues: CASSVAQAGLVRGEQYF. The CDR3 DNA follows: TGTGCCAGCAGCGTAGCGCAAGCGGGGTTAGTACGGGGTGAGCAGTACTTC.

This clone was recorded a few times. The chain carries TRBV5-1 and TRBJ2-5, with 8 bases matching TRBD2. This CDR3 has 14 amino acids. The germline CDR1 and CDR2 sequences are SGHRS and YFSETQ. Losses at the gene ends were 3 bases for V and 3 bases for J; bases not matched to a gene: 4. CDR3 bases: TGCGCCAGCAGCTCTGGACTAGCAGAAGAGACCCAGTACTTC. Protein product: CASSSGLAEETQYF. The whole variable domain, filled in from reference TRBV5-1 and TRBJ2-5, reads KAGVTQTPRYLIKTRGQQVTLSCSPISGHRSVSWYQQTPGQGLQFLFEYFSETQRNKGNFPGRFSGRQFSNSRSEMNVSTLELGDSALYLCASSSGLAEETQYFGPGTRLLVL.

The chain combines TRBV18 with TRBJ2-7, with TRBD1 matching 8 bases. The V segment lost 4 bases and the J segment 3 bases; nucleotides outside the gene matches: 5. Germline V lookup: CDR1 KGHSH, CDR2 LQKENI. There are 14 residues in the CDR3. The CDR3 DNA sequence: TGTGCCAGCTCACTAAGGACAGGGATCTACGAGCAGTACTTC. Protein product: CASSLRTGIYEQYF. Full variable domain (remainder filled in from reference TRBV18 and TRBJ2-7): NAGVMQNPRHLVRRRGQEARLRCSPMKGHSHVYWYRQLPEEGLKFMVYLQKENIIDESGMPKERFSAEFPKEGPSILRIQQVVRGDSAAYFCASSLRTGIYEQYFGPGTRLTVT.